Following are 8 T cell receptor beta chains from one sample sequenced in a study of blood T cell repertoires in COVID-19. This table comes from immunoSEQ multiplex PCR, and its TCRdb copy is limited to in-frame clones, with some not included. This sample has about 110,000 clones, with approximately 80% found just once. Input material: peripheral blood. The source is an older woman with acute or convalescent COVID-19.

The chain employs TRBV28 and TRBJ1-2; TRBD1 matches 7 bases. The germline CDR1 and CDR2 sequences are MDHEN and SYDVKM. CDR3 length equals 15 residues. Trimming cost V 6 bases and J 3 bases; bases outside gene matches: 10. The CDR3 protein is CASRAGQELYYGYTF. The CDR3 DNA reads TGTGCCAGCAGGGCAGGACAGGAGCTCTACTATGGCTACACCTTC.

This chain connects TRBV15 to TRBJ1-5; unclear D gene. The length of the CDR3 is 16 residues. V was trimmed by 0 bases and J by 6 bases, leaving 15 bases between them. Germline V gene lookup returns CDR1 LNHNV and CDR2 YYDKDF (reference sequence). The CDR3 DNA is TGTGCCACCAGCAGAGATTCAAGCGCCTCCGGTCAGCCCCAGCATTTT. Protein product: CATSRDSSASGQPQHF.

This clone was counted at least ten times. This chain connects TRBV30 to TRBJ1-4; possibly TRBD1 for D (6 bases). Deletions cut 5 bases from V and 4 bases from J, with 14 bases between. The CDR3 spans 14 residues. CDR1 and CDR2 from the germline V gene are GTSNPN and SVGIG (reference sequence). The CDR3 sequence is CAWSEDSLNEKLFF. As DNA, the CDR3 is TGTGCCTGGTCGGAGGACAGTCTTAATGAAAAACTGTTTTTT.

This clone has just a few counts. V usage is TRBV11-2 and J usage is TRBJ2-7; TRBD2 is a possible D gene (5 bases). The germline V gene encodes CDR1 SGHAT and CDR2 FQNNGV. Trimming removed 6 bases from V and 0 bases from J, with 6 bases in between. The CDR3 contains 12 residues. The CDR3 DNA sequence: TGTGCCAGCAGGGACTCCTCCTACGAGCAGTACTTC. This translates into CASRDSSYEQYF.

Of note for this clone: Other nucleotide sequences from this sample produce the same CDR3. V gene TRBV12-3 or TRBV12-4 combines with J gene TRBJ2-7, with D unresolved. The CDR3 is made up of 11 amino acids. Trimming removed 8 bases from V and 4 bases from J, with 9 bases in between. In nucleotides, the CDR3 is TGTGCCAGCGGCCGAGGTTACGAGCAGTACTTC. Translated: CASGRGYEQYF.

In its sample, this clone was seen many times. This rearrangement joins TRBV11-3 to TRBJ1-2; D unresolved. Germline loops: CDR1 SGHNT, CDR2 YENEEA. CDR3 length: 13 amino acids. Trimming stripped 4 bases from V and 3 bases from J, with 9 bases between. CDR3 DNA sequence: TGTGCCAGCAGCTCCCCGCGGCACTATGGCTACACCTTC. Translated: CASSSPRHYGYTF.

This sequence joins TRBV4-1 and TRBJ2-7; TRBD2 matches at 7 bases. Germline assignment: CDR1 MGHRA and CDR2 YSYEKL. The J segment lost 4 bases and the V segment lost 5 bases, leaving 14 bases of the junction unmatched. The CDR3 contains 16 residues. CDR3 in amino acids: CASSYAWASGVYEQYF. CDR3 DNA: TGCGCCAGCAGCTACGCTTGGGCTAGCGGAGTATACGAGCAGTACTTC.

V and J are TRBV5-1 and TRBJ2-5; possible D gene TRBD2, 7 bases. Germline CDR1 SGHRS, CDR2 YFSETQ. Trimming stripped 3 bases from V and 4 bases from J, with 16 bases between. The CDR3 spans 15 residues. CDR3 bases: TGCGCCAGCAGCTCAATAGGGGGGGGAGGAGAGACCCAGTACTTC. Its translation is CASSSIGGGGETQYF.